The 20 T cell receptor beta chains below all came from one sample that was sequenced in a study of CD8 T cells in ankylosing spondylitis. TCRdb ran MiXCR on the 5' RACE reads and lists one entry per CDR3 protein. There are 150,000 or so distinct CDR3 sequences in the sample; around 19% occur only once, and over 7% lies in the top ten. The sequenced sample consisted of blood, either unsorted or a sorted T cell fraction (not recorded which). Every receptor here comes from a male donor with ankylosing spondylitis or in good health (not recorded which).

This clonotype was recorded at least ten times. V is TRBV20-1 and J is TRBJ2-7; no firm D call. The CDR3 runs 13 residues. From germline, CDR1 is DFQATT and CDR2 SNEGSKA (reference sequence). V shed 2 bases and J shed 4 bases, with 12 bases lying between them. The CDR3 sequence is CSARTLVGYEQYF. The DNA for the CDR3 is TGCAGTGCTAGAACTCTAGTCGGTTACGAGCAGTACTTC.

This clonotype has at least ten counts. CDR3 DNA sequence: TGTGCCAGCAGTTTAGTGCCAGCGAGGCCTACTACTCATGAGCAGTTCTTC. Its translation: CASSLVPARPTTHEQFF. The chain couples TRBV12-3 or TRBV12-4 to TRBJ2-1; D ambiguous. The CDR3 sequence is 17 residues long. Trimming removed 1 base at V and 8 bases at J, with 21 bases between.

The table lists this clonotype with many counts. The CDR3 loop is CASSPTNTEAFF. The CDR3 DNA sequence: TGTGCCAGCAGCCCGACGAACACTGAAGCTTTCTTT. The chain is built from TRBV11-2 and TRBJ1-1; D unclear. CDR1 is SGHAT and CDR2 is FQNNGV in the germline V gene. The CDR3 totals 12 residues. V gave up 5 bases and J gave up 1 base, with 5 bases separating them.

This clonotype showed up many times. This chain joins TRBV12-3 or TRBV12-4 and TRBJ2-1; D possibly matches TRBD1 or TRBD2 (5 bases each). The CDR3 is made up of 16 amino acids. The V end lost 5 bases, the J end lost 6 bases, and 20 bases lay between the germline ends. CDR3 sequence (DNA): TGTGCCAGCAGTCCGGGGCCTAGCCCCCGCTTCAATGAGCAGTTCTTC. It translates to CASSPGPSPRFNEQFF.

This chain uses TRBV20-1 with TRBJ2-1; TRBD2 matches 8 bases. Germline CDR1 is DFQATT and CDR2 is SNEGSKA (reference sequence). CDR3 size: 16 residues. The V segment lost 0 bases and the J segment 3 bases; nucleotides outside the gene matches: 7. The CDR3 bases are TGCAGTGCTAGAGAACGGCCGGGACTAGACTACAATGAGCAGTTCTTC. It is translated as CSARERPGLDYNEQFF.

This clonotype has only one observation. A read error may be the cause here, since a much bigger clone is one base away. J is TRBJ1-2 and V is TRBV4-2, with 7 bases lining up with TRBD1. V shed 5 bases and J 8 bases; nucleotides not matched to a gene: 14. Germline CDR1 LGHNA, CDR2 YNFKEQ. The CDR3 runs 15 residues. The CDR3 DNA sequence: TGTGCCAGCAGCTCCTTATGGGCAGGGACAGAAGGCTACACCTTC. This sequence encodes CASSSLWAGTEGYTF.

At least ten counts were recorded for this clonotype. The V call is TRBV27, the J call TRBJ1-2, with TRBD1 as a possible D gene (6 bases). V was cut by 10 bases and J by 7 bases, with 16 bases left in between. In germline, CDR1 is MNHEY, CDR2 SMNVEV (reference sequence). This CDR3 spans 12 amino acids. The CDR3 spells CATGPRGGGYTF. The CDR3 DNA sequence: TGTGCCACCGGTCCCAGAGGGGGTGGCTACACCTTC.

On this clonotype itself: Relative to the germline gene, one junction end is altered; a read error may explain this. V is TRBV5-1 and J is TRBJ1-1, with D perhaps matching TRBD1 (6 bases). The length of the CDR3 is 13 residues. Germline values: CDR1 SGHRS, CDR2 YFSETQ. The CDR3 DNA reads TGCGCCAGCAGCTTGGACAGGGCCGCTGAGGCTTTCTTT. Amino acid sequence: CASSLDRAAEAFF. Full variable domain (outside the CDR3, taken from reference TRBV5-1 and TRBJ1-1): KAGVTQTPRYLIKTRGQQVTLSCSPISGHRSVSWYQQTPGQGLQFLFEYFSETQRNKGNFPGRFSGRQFSNSRSEMNVSTLELGDSALYLCASSLDRAAEAFFGQGTRLTVV.

There are a few counts of this clonotype. The rearrangement joins TRBV10-3 to TRBJ2-3; TRBD1 might be the D (6 bases). The V gene lost 8 bases and the J gene lost 4 bases, with 10 bases spanning the gap. The length of the CDR3 is 12 residues. Germline loops: CDR1 ENHRY, CDR2 SYGVKD. For the CDR3, the DNA is TGTGCCATCGCAGGGGATGCAGATACGCAGTATTTT. It specifies CAIAGDADTQYF.

This chain links TRBV7-9 with TRBJ2-1, with D unclear. Trimming took off 5 bases at V and 8 bases at J, with 13 bases between the two ends. The CDR3 spans 13 residues. Germline V CDR1 and CDR2: SEHNR, FQNEAQ (reference sequence). The chain's CDR3 is CASSPVAQYEQFF. As DNA, the CDR3 is TGTGCCAGCAGCCCGGTTGCCCAATATGAGCAGTTCTTC.

The chain is built from TRBV20-1 and TRBJ2-1; 8 bases are a match to TRBD2. The junction had 10 bases not matched to a gene; V was cut back by 5 bases and J by 4 bases. This CDR3 comprises 15 residues. Germline CDR1 is DFQATT and CDR2 is SNEGSKA (reference sequence). The CDR3 loop reads CSAQPSGSWYNEQFF. CDR3 DNA sequence: TGCAGTGCTCAGCCCAGCGGGAGTTGGTACAATGAGCAGTTCTTC.

This clonotype was seen a handful of times. A read error may explain this, as a much larger clone is one base away. The chain uses TRBV5-1 and TRBJ2-5, with D unclear. The CDR3 has 12 amino acids. Germline CDR1 and CDR2: SGHRS and YFSETQ. The CDR3 DNA sequence: TGCGCCAGCAGCGCGTACCAAGAGTCCCAGTACTTC. Protein: CASSAYQESQYF.

This clonotype has at least ten counts. The J gene is TRBJ2-5, the V gene TRBV7-2, with 13 nucleotides matching TRBD2. Germline CDR1 reads SGHTA; CDR2 reads FQGNSA. Trimming at V came to 5 bases and at J to 5 bases, leaving 2 bases not matched to a gene. The CDR3 spans 14 residues. The chain's CDR3 is CASSGLAGVETQYF. CDR3 nucleotide sequence: TGTGCCAGCAGCGGACTAGCGGGAGTGGAGACCCAGTACTTC.

This clonotype showed up just a few times. This sequence joins TRBV28 and TRBJ2-7, with D perhaps TRBD1 (5 bases). Trimming pared 3 bases from V and 6 bases from J, leaving 12 bases between. Germline CDR1 reads MDHEN; CDR2 reads SYDVKM. The CDR3 totals 13 residues. The CDR3 bases are TGTGCCAGCAGTTTCGGCGGTAGGGGCGAGCAGTACTTC. Translating gives CASSFGGRGEQYF.

This clonotype was observed once. This chain joins TRBV6-6 and TRBJ2-1, with 13 bases that match TRBD2. Losses at the gene ends were 5 bases for V and 0 bases for J; bases not matched to a gene: 16. CDR3 length: 21 amino acids. Germline CDR1 and CDR2: MNHNY and SVGAGI (reference sequence). The CDR3 DNA follows: TGTGCCAGCAGTAACCCACCCGGGACTAGCGGGGTTTTTAGCTCCTACAATGAGCAGTTCTTC. It is translated as CASSNPPGTSGVFSSYNEQFF.

This clonotype was recorded many times. This sequence joins TRBV20-1 and TRBJ2-3; D is undetermined. Trimming took off 7 bases at V and 2 bases at J, with 7 bases between the two ends. The CDR3 extends over 11 amino acids. CDR1 is DFQATT, CDR2 SNEGSKA, per germline (reference sequence). The DNA for the CDR3 is TGCAGTGGCAGCCTCACAGATACGCAGTATTTT. Protein: CSGSLTDTQYF.

This clonotype was counted only a few times. V usage is TRBV7-2 and J usage is TRBJ1-3, with D possibly matching TRBD1 (5 bases). The CDR3 is made up of 15 amino acids. Per the germline V gene, CDR1 is SGHTA and CDR2 is FQGNSA. Trimming removed 1 base from V and 8 bases from J, with 15 bases in between. The CDR3 nucleotides are TGTGCCAGCAGCTTAGATCGGTCTCTGGGGGACACCATATATTTT. It translates to CASSLDRSLGDTIYF.

Remarks on this clonotype: A much more abundant neighbour one base away suggests this may be a read error. This chain connects TRBV5-1 to TRBJ2-2; a possible D gene is TRBD2 (5 bases). Per the germline V gene, CDR1 is SGHRS and CDR2 is YFSETQ. The CDR3 loop spans 15 amino acids. The CDR3 loop is CGSSLARGNTGELFF. DNA for the CDR3: TGCGGCAGCAGCTTGGCTCGGGGGAACACCGGGGAGCTGTTTTTT.

This clonotype was observed a handful of times. One base away lies a much larger clone, so this may be a sequencing read error. The chain has TRBV12-3 or TRBV12-4 and TRBJ1-1; D is perhaps TRBD1 (5 bases). The CDR3 consists of 14 residues. The CDR3 here is CVSSPDGGGTEAFF. Written as DNA, the CDR3 is TGTGTCAGCAGTCCGGACGGTGGGGGCACTGAAGCTTTCTTT.

This rearrangement joins TRBV11-2 to TRBJ2-2; 16 bases map to TRBD2. The germline V gene has CDR1 SGHAT and CDR2 FQNNGV. The CDR3 runs to 19 residues. Trimming at V came to 3 bases and at J to 7 bases, leaving 11 bases not matched to a gene. As DNA, the CDR3 is TGTGCCAGCAGCTTCTTGATCAGGGGACTAGCGGGAGGGGTCGGGGAGCTGTTTTTT. Translating gives CASSFLIRGLAGGVGELFF.